This T cell receptor beta chain was recovered during a study of blood T cells in healthy people across ages. Together with a sample-barcoded 5' primer, a J-beta primer mix was included in a second PCR lasting about 6 to 12 cycles. TCRdb reprocessed the 5' RACE reads with MiXCR, giving one entry per CDR3 protein. This table holds 1.5 million to 1.8 million distinct CDR3 sequences, approximately 42% found once. Study findings and constraints: Across the age range, TCR beta diversity per million T cells fell in a roughly linear way.

Germline V lookup: CDR1 SQVTM, CDR2 ANQGSEA. V was clipped by 4 bases and J by 6 bases; unmatched bases: 6. The CDR3 totals 12 residues. This clonotype was recorded a few times. The antigen remains undetermined. V and J are TRBV29-1 and TRBJ2-7; TRBD2 matches 7 bases. The sequence was collected from a woman between 18 and 30 years old in good health. The sample was blood. The CDR3 reads CSVGPGGFEQYF. The CDR3 DNA sequence: TGCAGCGTTGGACCGGGGGGTTTCGAGCAGTACTTC.